This TCR beta chain was captured by sequencing in a study of T cells after yellow fever vaccination. About the study: Preparation used SMART-Seq v4 Ultra Low Input for the low-cell-number fractions.

V trimming: 3 bases; J trimming: 0 bases; junction bases outside the gene matches: 8. CDR3 length: 18 residues. Germline CDR1 and CDR2: ENHRY and SYGVKD. The authors made TCR cDNA by 5'RACE template switching, adding a universal primer site and UMIs. MiXCR was run by TCRdb on the 5' RACE reads, yielding one entry per CDR3 protein. The data contain around 31,000 distinct CDR3 sequences, about 10% of them singletons. The source was PBMCs, either bulk or a sorted T-cell subset (CD4+, CD8+, memory, or dextramer-sorted; not recorded which), collected less than 16 days after the first yellow fever vaccination. The receptor was isolated from a man aged 18 to 29 who received the YFV17D yellow fever vaccine. This rearrangement joins TRBV10-3 to TRBJ2-3, with TRBD2 identical over 11 bases. As DNA, the CDR3 is TGTGCCATCAGTGAAGTAGCGGGGGGGCACACAAGCACAGATACGCAGTATTTT. Amino acid sequence: CAISEVAGGHTSTDTQYF.